This paragraph reports one TCR beta chain. The CDR3 contains 14 residues. Looked up from germline, CDR1 is MGHRA and CDR2 is YSYEKL. V dropped 1 base and J dropped 1 base, with 7 bases sitting between them. Those who participated ranged in age from roughly 18 to 89 years and resided in 20 to 25 US areas. For recovered donors of Cohort 3, there were two negative PCRs, clearance, or symptom resolution. The sample originates from a study of blood T cell repertoires in COVID-19. Assay: immunoSEQ multiplex PCR; the TCRdb copy retains only in-frame clones and omits some. The sample lists a few hundred thousand clones, over 80% occurring once.

The chain employs TRBV4-1 and TRBJ2-5; D remains unclear. Sequencing was performed on PBMCs or T cells enriched from blood (not recorded which). This TCR was sampled from a man aged 25-45 years who had recovered from COVID-19. CDR3 protein: CASSQGRPQETQYF. The CDR3 nucleotides read TGCGCCAGCAGCCAAGGCAGGCCCCAAGAGACCCAGTACTTC.